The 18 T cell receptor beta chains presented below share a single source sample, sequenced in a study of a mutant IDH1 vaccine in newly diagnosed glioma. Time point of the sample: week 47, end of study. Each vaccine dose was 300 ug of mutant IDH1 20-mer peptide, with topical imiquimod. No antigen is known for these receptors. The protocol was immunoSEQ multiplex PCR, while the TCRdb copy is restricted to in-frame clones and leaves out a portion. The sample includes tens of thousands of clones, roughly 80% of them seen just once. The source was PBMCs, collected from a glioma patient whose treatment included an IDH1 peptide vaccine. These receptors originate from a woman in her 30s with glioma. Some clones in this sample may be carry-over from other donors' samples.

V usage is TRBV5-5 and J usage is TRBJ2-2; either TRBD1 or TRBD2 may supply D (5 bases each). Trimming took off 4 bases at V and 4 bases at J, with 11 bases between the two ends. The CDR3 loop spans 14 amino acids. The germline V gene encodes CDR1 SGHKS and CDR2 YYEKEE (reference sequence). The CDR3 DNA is TGTGCCAGCAGCCTTACGGGACCCACCGGGGAGCTGTTTTTT. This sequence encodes CASSLTGPTGELFF.

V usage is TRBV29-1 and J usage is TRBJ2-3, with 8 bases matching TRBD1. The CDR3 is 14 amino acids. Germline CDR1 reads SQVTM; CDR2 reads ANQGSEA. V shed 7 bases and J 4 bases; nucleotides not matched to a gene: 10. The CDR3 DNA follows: TGCAGCGACAGCGGACAGGGTGGGGCAGATACGCAGTATTTT. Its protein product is CSDSGQGGADTQYF.

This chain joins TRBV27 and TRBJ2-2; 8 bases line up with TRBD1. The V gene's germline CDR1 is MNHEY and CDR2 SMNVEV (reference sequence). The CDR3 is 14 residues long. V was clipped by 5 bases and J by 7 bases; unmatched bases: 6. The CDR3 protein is CASSIGQGVGELFF. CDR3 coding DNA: TGTGCCAGCAGTATTGGACAGGGCGTCGGGGAGCTGTTTTTT.

This chain's CDR3 is CASSHYLRGGYTEAFF. The CDR3 coding sequence is TGTGCCAGCAGCCATTACCTCAGGGGTGGGTACACTGAAGCTTTCTTT. This chain connects TRBV27 to TRBJ1-1; tentative D call: TRBD1 (6 bases). The V gene's germline CDR1 is MNHEY and CDR2 SMNVEV (reference sequence). Trimming took 6 bases from V and 3 from J, leaving 20 bases between them. The length of the CDR3 is 16 residues.

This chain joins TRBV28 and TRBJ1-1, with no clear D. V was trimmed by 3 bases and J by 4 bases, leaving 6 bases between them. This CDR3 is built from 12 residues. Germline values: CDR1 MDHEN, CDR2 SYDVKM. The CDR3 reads CASSLVGTEAFF. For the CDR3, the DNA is TGTGCCAGCAGTTTGGTGGGCACTGAAGCTTTCTTT.

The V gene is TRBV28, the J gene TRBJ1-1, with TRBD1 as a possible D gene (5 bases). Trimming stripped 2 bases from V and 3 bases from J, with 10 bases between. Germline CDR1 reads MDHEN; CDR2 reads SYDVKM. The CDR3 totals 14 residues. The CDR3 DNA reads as TGTGCCAGCAGTTTAGTGGGGGGTGACACTGAAGCTTTCTTT. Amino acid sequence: CASSLVGGDTEAFF.

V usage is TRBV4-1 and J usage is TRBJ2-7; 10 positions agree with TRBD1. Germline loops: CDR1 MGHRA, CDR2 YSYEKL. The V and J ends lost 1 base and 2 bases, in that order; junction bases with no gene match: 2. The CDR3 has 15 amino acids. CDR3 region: CASSQGTGGTYEQYF. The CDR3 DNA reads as TGCGCCAGCAGCCAAGGGACAGGGGGTACCTACGAGCAGTACTTC.

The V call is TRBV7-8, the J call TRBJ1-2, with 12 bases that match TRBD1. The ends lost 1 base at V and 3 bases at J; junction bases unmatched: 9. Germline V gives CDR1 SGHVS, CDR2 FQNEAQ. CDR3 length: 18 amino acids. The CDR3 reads CASSLGAGQGARDYGYTF. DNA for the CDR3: TGTGCCAGCAGCTTAGGAGCGGGACAGGGGGCTAGGGACTATGGCTACACCTTC.

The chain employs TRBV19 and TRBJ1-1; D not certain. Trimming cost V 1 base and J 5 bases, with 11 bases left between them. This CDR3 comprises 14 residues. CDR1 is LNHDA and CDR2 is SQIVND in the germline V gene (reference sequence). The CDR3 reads CASSIGWGGTEAFF. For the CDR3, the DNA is TGTGCCAGTAGTATAGGGTGGGGTGGAACTGAAGCTTTCTTT.

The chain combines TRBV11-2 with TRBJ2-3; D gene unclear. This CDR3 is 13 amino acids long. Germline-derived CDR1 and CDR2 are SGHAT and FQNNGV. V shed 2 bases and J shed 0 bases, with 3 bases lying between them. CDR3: CASSLSSTDTQYF. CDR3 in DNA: TGTGCCAGCAGCTTAAGCAGCACAGATACGCAGTATTTT.

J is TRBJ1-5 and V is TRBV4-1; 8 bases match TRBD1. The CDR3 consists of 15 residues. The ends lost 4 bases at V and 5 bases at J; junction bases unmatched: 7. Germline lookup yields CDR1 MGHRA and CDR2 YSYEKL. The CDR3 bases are TGCGCCAGCAGCCCTGGAGACAGGGGTGATCAGCCCCAGCATTTT. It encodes CASSPGDRGDQPQHF.

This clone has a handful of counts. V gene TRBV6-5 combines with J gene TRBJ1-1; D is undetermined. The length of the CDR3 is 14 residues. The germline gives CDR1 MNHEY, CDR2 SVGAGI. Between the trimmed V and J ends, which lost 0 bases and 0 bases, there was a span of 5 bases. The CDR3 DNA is TGTGCCAGCAGTTACTCTTCCGTGAACACTGAAGCTTTCTTT. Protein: CASSYSSVNTEAFF.

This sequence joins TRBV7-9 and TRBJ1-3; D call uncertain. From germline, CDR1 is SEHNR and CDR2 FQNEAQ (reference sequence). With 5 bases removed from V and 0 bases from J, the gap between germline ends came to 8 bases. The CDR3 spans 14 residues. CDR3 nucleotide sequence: TGTGCCAGCAGCCCAGGCAGCTCTGGAAACACCATATATTTT. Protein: CASSPGSSGNTIYF.

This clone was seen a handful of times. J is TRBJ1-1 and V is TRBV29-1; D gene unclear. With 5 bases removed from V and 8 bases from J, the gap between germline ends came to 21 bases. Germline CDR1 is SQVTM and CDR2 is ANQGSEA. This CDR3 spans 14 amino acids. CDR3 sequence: CSVRSLDFSGEAFF. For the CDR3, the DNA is TGCAGCGTTCGTTCACTGGACTTTTCGGGGGAAGCTTTCTTT.

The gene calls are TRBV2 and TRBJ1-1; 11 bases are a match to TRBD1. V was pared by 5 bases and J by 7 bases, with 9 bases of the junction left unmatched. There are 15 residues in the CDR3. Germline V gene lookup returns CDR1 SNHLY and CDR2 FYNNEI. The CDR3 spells CASSTGQGAIGEAFF. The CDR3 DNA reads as TGTGCCAGCAGTACCGGACAGGGGGCTATTGGTGAAGCTTTCTTT.

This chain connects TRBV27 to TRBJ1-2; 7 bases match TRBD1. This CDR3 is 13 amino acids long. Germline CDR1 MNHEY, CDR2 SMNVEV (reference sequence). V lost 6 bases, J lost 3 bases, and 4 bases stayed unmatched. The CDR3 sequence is CASSQGDYYGYTF. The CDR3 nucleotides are TGTGCCAGCAGCCAGGGGGACTACTATGGCTACACCTTC.

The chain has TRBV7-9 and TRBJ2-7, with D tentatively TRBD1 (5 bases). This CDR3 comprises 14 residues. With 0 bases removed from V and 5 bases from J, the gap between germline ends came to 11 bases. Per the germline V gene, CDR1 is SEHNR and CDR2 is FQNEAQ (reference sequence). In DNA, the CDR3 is TGTGCCAGCAGCTTAGCGCAGGGCATGAACGAGCAGTACTTC. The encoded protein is CASSLAQGMNEQYF.

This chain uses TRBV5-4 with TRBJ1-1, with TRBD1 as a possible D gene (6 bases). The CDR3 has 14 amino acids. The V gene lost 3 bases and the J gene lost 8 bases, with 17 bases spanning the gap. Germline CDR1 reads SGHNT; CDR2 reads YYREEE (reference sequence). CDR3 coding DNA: TGTGCCAGCAGCTCCCTAGGGGGTCGCGCGGAAGCTTTCTTT. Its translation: CASSSLGGRAEAFF.